A single sample is the source of the 20 T cell receptor beta chains below, sequenced in a study of T cells of healthy individuals. TCRdb redid the calling of the 5' RACE reads with MiXCR, one entry per CDR3 protein. Among 85,000 to 100,000 distinct CDR3 sequences listed, approximately 15% were seen once. The source is a human donor in good health.

The chain uses TRBV28 and TRBJ2-3, with D tentatively TRBD1 (7 bases). Germline CDR1 MDHEN, CDR2 SYDVKM. The CDR3 sequence is 16 residues long. The V gene lost 7 bases and the J gene lost 0 bases, with 17 bases spanning the gap. DNA for the CDR3: TGTGCCAGCAAGGGTGAGGAGGGGGCAAGCACAGATACGCAGTATTTT. Translating gives CASKGEEGASTDTQYF.

This clonotype is labeled medium-sized. The CDR3 loop is CSARDPGHTGGVGKLFF. The CDR3 region has the DNA TGCAGTGCTAGAGATCCGGGACATACTGGTGGTGTCGGAAAACTGTTTTTT. The V call is TRBV20-1, the J call TRBJ1-4, with D possibly TRBD1 on 6 matching bases. The V gene's germline CDR1 is DFQATT and CDR2 SNEGSKA (reference sequence). CDR3 size: 17 residues. V was trimmed by 0 bases and J by 10 bases, leaving 24 bases between them.

A few counts support this clonotype. This sequence joins TRBV20-1 and TRBJ1-1, with D tentatively TRBD1 (5 bases). Germline CDR1 DFQATT, CDR2 SNEGSKA (reference sequence). The CDR3 runs to 14 residues. The germline V and J ends were trimmed by 1 base and 5 bases, with 14 bases remaining between them. The CDR3 spells CSARGDSVVTEAFF. The CDR3 DNA reads TGCAGTGCTAGAGGGGACTCAGTAGTGACTGAAGCTTTCTTT.

This clonotype has ten or more counts. The chain recombines TRBV5-1 with TRBJ2-7; D is undetermined. This CDR3 comprises 16 residues. From germline, CDR1 is SGHRS and CDR2 YFSETQ. Trimming stripped 1 base from V and 3 bases from J, with 17 bases between. Written as DNA, the CDR3 is TGCGCCAGCAGCTTGAATGAGATTTCTATTTTCTACGAGCAGTACTTC. Protein product: CASSLNEISIFYEQYF. Filled out from reference TRBV5-1 and TRBJ2-7, the complete variable domain reads KAGVTQTPRYLIKTRGQQVTLSCSPISGHRSVSWYQQTPGQGLQFLFEYFSETQRNKGNFPGRFSGRQFSNSRSEMNVSTLELGDSALYLCASSLNEISIFYEQYFGPGTRLTVT.

The CDR3 DNA reads as TGCAGTTTCCTAGCGGGGTCCTACAATGAGCAGTTCTTC. Protein: CSFLAGSYNEQFF. The chain carries TRBV20-1 and TRBJ2-1, with 9 bases identical to TRBD2. There are 13 residues in the CDR3. Germline values: CDR1 DFQATT, CDR2 SNEGSKA (reference sequence). Trimming removed 8 bases from V and 1 base from J; junction bases left unmatched: 3.

This sequence joins TRBV5-5 and TRBJ2-7; 7 bases map to TRBD1. In germline, CDR1 is SGHKS, CDR2 YYEKEE (reference sequence). The CDR3 is made up of 15 amino acids. The trim removed 7 bases at V and 2 bases at J, leaving 12 bases unmatched. This CDR3 is CASAEAVGQTYEQYF. The CDR3, as DNA: TGTGCCAGCGCCGAGGCTGTGGGACAGACCTACGAGCAGTACTTC.

This clonotype has just a few counts. The CDR3 sequence is CSASPMRGDYNEQFF. The CDR3 region has the DNA TGCAGTGCCTCTCCGATGCGGGGGGACTACAATGAGCAGTTCTTC. V gene TRBV20-1 combines with J gene TRBJ2-1, with TRBD2 identical over 8 bases. Germline V gives CDR1 DFQATT, CDR2 SNEGSKA (reference sequence). The trim removed 6 bases at V and 3 bases at J, leaving 10 bases unmatched. This CDR3 comprises 15 residues.

This clonotype was found many times. CDR3 in amino acids: CASSRPIRGGYTEAFF. In nucleotides, the CDR3 is TGTGCCAGCAGCAGACCCATCAGGGGGGGGTACACTGAAGCTTTCTTT. The chain recombines TRBV28 with TRBJ1-1; 7 positions match TRBD1. V shed 6 bases and J 3 bases; nucleotides not matched to a gene: 13. Germline CDR1 MDHEN, CDR2 SYDVKM. The CDR3 sequence is 16 residues long.

The V call is TRBV6-6, the J call TRBJ1-5; TRBD1 aligns across 8 bases. The junction had 8 bases not matched to a gene; V was cut back by 6 bases and J by 7 bases. The CDR3 consists of 14 residues. In germline, CDR1 is MNHNY, CDR2 SVGAGI (reference sequence). CDR3 sequence (DNA): TGTGCCAGCAGGGACAGGGAATATAAGCAGCCCCAGCATTTT. It encodes CASRDREYKQPQHF.

Notes on this clonotype: A much larger clone lies a single base off, so this may be a read error. CDR3 nucleotide sequence: TGCGCCAGCGGCTTGGCCGGGACTAGCGAAGAGACCCAGTACTTC. Amino acids: CASGLAGTSEETQYF. The chain carries TRBV5-1 and TRBJ2-5; TRBD2 aligns across 10 bases. This CDR3 spans 15 amino acids. Germline V gene data show CDR1 as SGHRS and CDR2 as YFSETQ.

This clonotype has more than one count but fewer than ten. The chain joins TRBV6-2 or TRBV6-3 to TRBJ1-5; no definite D call. CDR3 length: 11 amino acids. V was shortened by 8 bases and J by 5 bases, with 7 bases between the two germline ends. CDR1 is MNHEY and CDR2 is SVGEGT in the germline V gene. The CDR3 sequence is CASGRDQPQHF. CDR3 in DNA: TGTGCCAGCGGGAGGGATCAGCCCCAGCATTTT.

The chain recombines TRBV20-1 with TRBJ2-3, with D possibly being TRBD2 (6 bases). The V gene's germline CDR1 is DFQATT and CDR2 SNEGSKA (reference sequence). V was trimmed by 6 bases and J by 6 bases, leaving 19 bases between them. The CDR3 totals 14 residues. CDR3 nucleotide sequence: TGCAGTGCGTCACCTACTACGGGACTGGATACGCAGTATTTT. Amino acid sequence: CSASPTTGLDTQYF.

This clonotype was counted at least ten times. V gene TRBV6-4 combines with J gene TRBJ2-1; 9 positions match TRBD2. The CDR3 extends over 14 amino acids. J lost 10 bases, V lost 3 bases, and 7 bases had no gene match. The V gene's germline CDR1 is MRHNA and CDR2 SNTAGT. For the CDR3, the DNA is TGTGCCAGCAGTGAGGGAAGAGCGGGGGGCGAGCAGTTCTTC. It specifies CASSEGRAGGEQFF.

J is TRBJ2-7 and V is TRBV4-2, with TRBD2 matching 8 bases. Germline lookup yields CDR1 LGHNA and CDR2 YNFKEQ. The CDR3 runs to 14 residues. After removal of 3 bases from V and 7 bases from J, the junction contained 8 bases not matched to a gene. The CDR3 DNA follows: TGTGCCAGCAGCCAGACGGGAGGGCCAGGGGAGCAGTACTTC. Translating it yields CASSQTGGPGEQYF.

This clonotype was picked up a small number of times. This chain joins TRBV3-1 and TRBJ2-7; tentatively, D is TRBD2 (6 bases). Germline V gene lookup returns CDR1 LGHDT and CDR2 YNNKEL (reference sequence). V lost 3 bases to trimming and J lost 2 bases, with 14 bases between them. CDR3 length equals 15 residues. CDR3 protein: CASSQGGWDPYEQYF. CDR3 in DNA: TGTGCCAGCAGCCAGGGGGGTTGGGACCCCTACGAGCAGTACTTC.

The chain combines TRBV20-1 with TRBJ1-6; the match to TRBD1 covers 8 bases. V lost 4 bases, J lost 4 bases, and 6 bases stayed unmatched. Germline CDR1 DFQATT, CDR2 SNEGSKA (reference sequence). The CDR3 loop spans 15 amino acids. CDR3 in DNA: TGCAGTGCTACACGGGACAGGCTTTATAATTCACCCCTCCACTTT. Translated, it gives CSATRDRLYNSPLHF.

The chain couples TRBV4-1 to TRBJ1-5, with a tentative D call TRBD1 (5 bases). Per the germline V gene, CDR1 is MGHRA and CDR2 is YSYEKL. The germline V and J ends were trimmed by 5 bases and 1 base, with 12 bases remaining between them. CDR3 length: 15 residues. In DNA, the CDR3 is TGCGCCAGCAGCGGAGGGGAGACGAGCAATCAGCCCCAGCATTTT. It translates to CASSGGETSNQPQHF.

The gene calls are TRBV18 and TRBJ2-7; possible D gene TRBD2, 6 bases. This CDR3 has 14 amino acids. V was clipped by 8 bases and J by 4 bases, with 18 bases between them. Germline values: CDR1 KGHSH, CDR2 LQKENI. The CDR3 sequence: CASAWADRGYEQYF. CDR3 sequence (DNA): TGTGCCAGCGCATGGGCGGACCGGGGGTACGAGCAGTACTTC. Full variable domain (missing parts from reference TRBV18 and TRBJ2-7): NAGVMQNPRHLVRRRGQEARLRCSPMKGHSHVYWYRQLPEEGLKFMVYLQKENIIDESGMPKERFSAEFPKEGPSILRIQQVVRGDSAAYFCASAWADRGYEQYFGPGTRLTVT.

There are many counts of this clonotype. The V call is TRBV4-1, the J call TRBJ2-5, with D possibly TRBD1 on 6 matching bases. Deletions cut 4 bases from V and 4 bases from J, with 13 bases between. This CDR3 has 14 residues. Germline lookup yields CDR1 MGHRA and CDR2 YSYEKL. The DNA of the CDR3 is TGCGCCAGCAGCCGACCACTCAGGGGAGAGACCCAGTACTTC. It is translated as CASSRPLRGETQYF.

A remark on this clonotype: A junction boundary mismatches the germline segment, possibly from a read error. This chain connects TRBV4-3 to TRBJ1-2; tentative D call: TRBD1 (5 bases). The CDR3 sequence is 13 residues long. Germline CDR1 LGHNA, CDR2 YSLEER. CDR3 protein: CASSQGAGWGYNF. CDR3 DNA: TGCGCCAGCAGCCAAGGAGCCGGTTGGGGCTACAACTTC.